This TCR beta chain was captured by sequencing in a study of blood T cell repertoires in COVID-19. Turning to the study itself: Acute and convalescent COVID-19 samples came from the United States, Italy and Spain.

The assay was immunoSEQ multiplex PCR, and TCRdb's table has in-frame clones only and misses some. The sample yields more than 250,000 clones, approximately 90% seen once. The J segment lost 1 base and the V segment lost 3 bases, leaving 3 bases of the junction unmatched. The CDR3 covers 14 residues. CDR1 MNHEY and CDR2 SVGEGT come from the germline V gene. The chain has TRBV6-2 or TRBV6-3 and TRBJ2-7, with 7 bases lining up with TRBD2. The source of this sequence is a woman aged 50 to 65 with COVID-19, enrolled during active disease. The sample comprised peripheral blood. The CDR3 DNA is TGTGCCAGCAGTTATGGTAGCGGGTCCTACGAGCAGTACTTC. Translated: CASSYGSGSYEQYF.